Listed below are T cell receptor beta chains from one sample, sequenced in a study of shared clonotypes between healthy human individuals. Measured with immunoSEQ multiplex PCR; TCRdb has only the in-frame clones, and not every one. In the table there are 800,000 to 1,200,000 clones, approximately 80% of which are singletons. The sample consisted of memory CD4+ T cells from PBMCs. The receptors shown here come from a man aged 18 to 29 in good health. Some clones in this sample may be carry-over from other donors' samples. The CDR3 runs from the conserved cysteine through the conserved F or W. The D gene is left open where the match is weak. A clone size is listed for some rows: how often the clone was seen (once, few, many), or a class if it is expanded.

>few|TRBV6-1|TRBD2|16|TRBJ2-7
TGTGCCAGCAGTGACCAACTAGCGGATAGCTCCTACGAGCAGTACTTC
CASSDQLADSSYEQYF
>.|TRBV2|.|14|TRBJ1-2
TGTGCCAGCAGTCGGGGCGGGGGACCGTATGGCTACACCTTC
CASSRGGGPYGYTF
>.|TRBV6-6|TRBD1|16|TRBJ2-5
TGTGCCAGCAGTTACGGCGGGACAGGGGAGAGGGAGACCCAGTACTTC
CASSYGGTGERETQYF
>.|TRBV12-5|.|14|TRBJ2-3
TGTGCTAGTGGCCTCGGTGTGGGGCCAGGGACGCAGTATTTT
CASGLGVGPGTQYF
>.|TRBV9|TRBD1|15|TRBJ2-3
TGTGCCAGCAGCGCCCGACAGGGCAGCACAGATACGCAGTATTTT
CASSARQGSTDTQYF
>few|TRBV4-2|.|13|TRBJ2-3
TGTGCCAGCAGCCAAGAAGGGTCGTCGGGCCAGTATTTT
CASSQEGSSGQYF
>.|TRBV30|.|14|TRBJ1-2
TGTGCCTGGAGTGGTTCACGGAGTAGACATGGCTACACCTTC
CAWSGSRSRHGYTF
>.|TRBV4-1|.|16|TRBJ2-3
TGCGCCAGCAGCCGGCCCAGAGGGGGGGGCACAGATACGCAGTATTTT
CASSRPRGGGTDTQYF
>.|TRBV5-1|TRBD1|19|TRBJ2-7
TGCGCCAGCAGCTGGGAGCCGGGACAGACAGTTTATGCACCCTACGAGCAGTACTTC
CASSWEPGQTVYAPYEQYF
>once|TRBV5-5|TRBD1|14|TRBJ2-7
TGTGCCAGCAGCTTGGGGACAGGGGGCTCCGAGCAGTACTTC
CASSLGTGGSEQYF
>.|TRBV2|.|14|TRBJ2-5
TGTGCCAGCAGTGAAGGGACAGTGGGGGAGACCCAGTACTTC
CASSEGTVGETQYF
>.|TRBV7-9|.|15|TRBJ1-3
TGTGCCAGCAGCGCCGGACCGAGCTCTGGAAACACCATATATTTT
CASSAGPSSGNTIYF
>.|TRBV11-2|.|13|TRBJ2-7
TGTGCCAGCAGCTTAGGGGGTATTCCCGGGCAGTACTTC
CASSLGGIPGQYF
>.|TRBV14|TRBD2|17|TRBJ2-3
TGTGCCAGCAGTCCAAGATGGGGGAGGGCCGGCACAGATACGCAGTATTTT
CASSPRWGRAGTDTQYF
>.|TRBV5-4|TRBD1|13|TRBJ1-4
TGTGCCAGCAGCTCGGACAGGGGAGAAAAACTGTTTTTT
CASSSDRGEKLFF
>.|TRBV29-1|.|14|TRBJ2-5
TGCAGCGTTCTGGACGGGACTCTAGGGGAGACCCAGTACTTC
CSVLDGTLGETQYF
>.|TRBV2|.|14|TRBJ1-1
TGTGCCAGCAGTGATAAAACAGTCAGGACTGAAGCTTTCTTT
CASSDKTVRTEAFF
>.|TRBV7-2|TRBD2|14|TRBJ2-5
TGTGCCAGCAGCTTCCTAGCGGGAGCAGAGACCCAGTACTTC
CASSFLAGAETQYF
>.|TRBV11-2|.|12|TRBJ1-1
TGTGCCAGCAGCTTAGGAGGGCTAGGGGCTTTCTTT
CASSLGGLGAFF
>.|TRBV7-2|.|16|TRBJ2-3
TGTGCCAGCAGCTATATGTGGGGGCTGAGCACAGATACGCAGTATTTT
CASSYMWGLSTDTQYF
>.|TRBV27|TRBD2|18|TRBJ2-2
TGTGCCAGCAGTTTAGCGGGACTAGCGGGAGCAGGCACCGGGGAGCTGTTTTTT
CASSLAGLAGAGTGELFF